This TCR beta chain was sequenced for a study of cytomegalovirus exposure and HLA in healthy donors. Both 60 Vbeta primers and 13 Jbeta primers went into the PCR. Some clones are missing from TCRdb's copy, which holds only in-frame ones; the method was immunoSEQ multiplex PCR. This repertoire comprises about 140,000 clones; its ten largest clones make up about 2.2%. This CDR3 is 14 amino acids long. Germline V gene lookup returns CDR1 SGHDT and CDR2 YYEEEE. Losses at the gene ends were 2 bases for V and 4 bases for J; bases not matched to a gene: 4. The sequenced sample was PBMCs. V usage is TRBV5-6 and J usage is TRBJ2-7; 9 bases map to TRBD2. This sequence was found in a woman under 30 in good health and CMV-seronegative. CDR3: CASSLVAGDYEQYF. The CDR3 DNA follows: TGTGCCAGCAGCTTAGTAGCGGGAGATTACGAGCAGTACTTC.